These 20 T cell receptor beta chains originate from one sample sequenced in a study of blood T cell repertoires in COVID-19. Assay used: immunoSEQ multiplex PCR; TCRdb lists only in-frame clones, some missing. The data contain approximately 220,000 clones, about 83% of them singletons. Sequencing was done on a sample of PBMCs or T cells enriched from blood (not recorded which). The receptors were gathered from a woman between 40 and 50 years old who had been exposed to COVID-19.

The table lists this clone with a count of one. J is TRBJ1-4 and V is TRBV15; TRBD1 matches at 10 bases. J lost 8 bases, V lost 6 bases, and 9 bases had no gene match. CDR1 and CDR2 (germline): LNHNV, YYDKDF (reference sequence). The CDR3 length is 15 residues. CDR3: CATRPSGTGEEKLFF. In nucleotides, the CDR3 is TGTGCCACCAGACCCTCCGGGACAGGGGAGGAAAAACTGTTTTTT.

This clone came up once. The CDR3 protein is CATGGKPGLAHTGELFF. Here the CDR3 DNA reads TGTGCCACCGGCGGTAAACCGGGACTAGCCCACACCGGGGAGCTGTTTTTT. The J gene is TRBJ2-2, the V gene TRBV2; 9 nucleotides line up with TRBD2. V lost 10 bases to trimming and J lost 3 bases; unmatched junction nucleotides: 15. The length of the CDR3 is 17 residues. CDR1 and CDR2 (germline): SNHLY, FYNNEI.

J is TRBJ2-5 and V is TRBV3-1 (or the pseudogene TRBV3-2); D remains unclear. CDR1 LGHDT and CDR2 YNNKEL come from the germline V gene (reference sequence). V dropped 4 bases and J dropped 5 bases, with 8 bases sitting between them. This CDR3 is 12 amino acids long. In nucleotides, the CDR3 is TGTGCCAGCAGCCGCATCGGGGAGACCCAGTACTTC. Its translation: CASSRIGETQYF.

The gene calls are TRBV28 and TRBJ1-5, with a weak D call TRBD1 (5 bases). The CDR3 length is 13 residues. CDR1 MDHEN and CDR2 SYDVKM come from the germline V gene. V was pared by 5 bases and J by 5 bases, with 10 bases between. As DNA, the CDR3 is TGTGCCAGCAGTGTGACAGACTATCAGCCCCAGCATTTT. Translation gives CASSVTDYQPQHF.

The V and J genes are TRBV9 and TRBJ2-3; 7 bases align to TRBD2. The germline gives CDR1 SGDLS, CDR2 YYNGEE. The junction had 4 bases not matched to a gene; V was cut back by 1 base and J by 2 bases. The CDR3 runs to 15 residues. The CDR3 reads CASSVQAGTTDTQYF. CDR3 in DNA: TGTGCCAGCAGCGTACAAGCGGGGACCACAGATACGCAGTATTTT.

Note on this clone: At the DNA level, this CDR3 is encoded by other sequences in the same sample as well. J is TRBJ1-2 and V is TRBV28, with a weak D call TRBD1 (6 bases). Germline lookup yields CDR1 MDHEN and CDR2 SYDVKM. Trimming shortened V by 2 bases and J by 4 bases, and 8 bases separated the two germline ends. The CDR3 totals 13 residues. The CDR3: CASSLRGSYGYTF. The CDR3 coding sequence is TGTGCCAGCAGTTTAAGGGGGAGCTATGGCTACACCTTC.

The chain employs TRBV5-1 and TRBJ1-6; 9 bases fit TRBD1. The CDR3 totals 15 residues. Losses at the gene ends were 7 bases for V and 7 bases for J; bases not matched to a gene: 9. CDR1 and CDR2 (germline): SGHRS, YFSETQ. This CDR3 is CASPLPGQGNSPLHF. CDR3 nucleotides: TGCGCCAGCCCCTTACCGGGACAGGGAAATTCACCCCTCCACTTT.

The chain joins TRBV18 to TRBJ1-2, with 7 bases aligning to TRBD1. Germline V lookup: CDR1 KGHSH, CDR2 LQKENI. V lost 3 bases, J lost 5 bases, and 6 bases stayed unmatched. The CDR3 is 14 amino acids. The CDR3 protein is CASSPDRVPYGYTF. The CDR3 coding sequence is TGTGCCAGCTCACCCGACAGGGTACCATATGGCTACACCTTC.

The chain couples TRBV19 to TRBJ2-1; the match to TRBD1 covers 7 bases. The CDR3 covers 14 residues. V shed 5 bases and J 6 bases; nucleotides not matched to a gene: 7. Germline CDR1 and CDR2: LNHDA and SQIVND (reference sequence). The CDR3 here is CASSFDRVSNEQFF. The DNA for the CDR3 is TGTGCCAGTAGTTTCGACAGGGTTAGCAATGAGCAGTTCTTC.

The gene calls are TRBV24-1 and TRBJ1-2, with 9 bases lining up with TRBD1. Germline V lookup: CDR1 KGHDR, CDR2 SFDVKD. The CDR3 covers 14 residues. V gave up 4 bases and J gave up 7 bases; unmatched junction bases: 6. The CDR3 reads CATSDRTGEGGYTF. CDR3 nucleotides: TGTGCCACCAGTGACCGGACAGGGGAGGGTGGCTACACCTTC.

CDR3: CASSPATENTEAFF. The DNA for the CDR3 is TGCGCCAGCAGCCCAGCGACAGAGAACACTGAAGCTTTCTTT. This chain joins TRBV5-1 and TRBJ1-1, with a weak D call TRBD1 (5 bases). V shed 4 bases and J shed 1 base, with 11 bases lying between them. Germline assignment: CDR1 SGHRS and CDR2 YFSETQ. CDR3 size: 14 residues.

The J gene is TRBJ1-4, the V gene TRBV5-1, with D unresolved. Germline V gene data show CDR1 as SGHRS and CDR2 as YFSETQ. Trimming removed 6 bases from V and 1 base from J, with 7 bases in between. The CDR3 covers 13 residues. This CDR3 reads CASNGGTNEKLFF. CDR3 nucleotides: TGCGCCAGCAACGGAGGAACTAATGAAAAACTGTTTTTT.

This clone turned up a few times. The genes are TRBV5-1 and TRBJ1-1; no clear D. This CDR3 spans 14 amino acids. From germline, CDR1 is SGHRS and CDR2 YFSETQ. V was cut by 0 bases and J by 2 bases, with 8 bases left in between. CDR3 amino acids: CASSLGRTNTEAFF. For the CDR3, the DNA is TGCGCCAGCAGCTTGGGCCGTACTAACACTGAAGCTTTCTTT.

The rearrangement uses TRBV5-4 and TRBJ2-3; maybe TRBD1 (6 bases). The CDR3 consists of 15 residues. Germline values: CDR1 SGHNT, CDR2 YYREEE (reference sequence). Trimming stripped 3 bases from V and 2 bases from J, with 13 bases between. This CDR3 reads CASSSDRIATDTQYF. CDR3 DNA: TGTGCCAGCAGCTCCGACAGGATAGCCACAGATACGCAGTATTTT.

The rearrangement uses TRBV9 and TRBJ2-3; possibly TRBD2 for D (7 bases). The CDR3 consists of 18 residues. Trimming shortened V by 0 bases and J by 1 base, and 18 bases separated the two germline ends. Germline lookup yields CDR1 SGDLS and CDR2 YYNGEE. The DNA for the CDR3 is TGTGCCAGCAGCGTAGCTACTTGGGGGGGGCAGCGCACAGATACGCAGTATTTT. This codes for CASSVATWGGQRTDTQYF.

The rearrangement uses TRBV18 and TRBJ1-1; a weak D match, TRBD1 (5 bases). Germline V gene data show CDR1 as KGHSH and CDR2 as LQKENI. The length of the CDR3 is 14 residues. Trimming removed 3 bases at V and 3 bases at J, with 11 bases between. The CDR3, as DNA: TGTGCCAGCTCACCCCCGCAGGGATACACTGAAGCTTTCTTT. Translating gives CASSPPQGYTEAFF.

The J gene is TRBJ1-5, the V gene TRBV18; D is unresolved. V was trimmed by 6 bases and J by 4 bases, leaving 16 bases between them. The CDR3 covers 15 residues. Germline assignment: CDR1 KGHSH and CDR2 LQKENI. CDR3 DNA: TGTGCCAGCTCTCCAGGTGGCACTATGAATCAGCCCCAGCATTTT. It translates to CASSPGGTMNQPQHF.

The J gene is TRBJ1-2, the V gene TRBV6-1; TRBD1 might be the D (6 bases). Trimming removed 2 bases at V and 4 bases at J, with 23 bases between. In germline, CDR1 is MNHNS, CDR2 SASEGT. The CDR3 has 18 amino acids. CDR3 sequence reads: CASSERGTTTTPAYGYTF. The CDR3 DNA follows: TGTGCCAGCAGTGAAAGGGGGACGACAACCACACCCGCCTATGGCTACACCTTC.

The J gene is TRBJ1-2, the V gene TRBV19; 8 nucleotides line up with TRBD1. Germline V CDR1 and CDR2: LNHDA, SQIVND (reference sequence). The CDR3 length is 16 residues. Trimming took 2 bases from V and 3 from J; bases not matched to a gene: 8. The CDR3: CASSIRGRGLDYGYTF. The DNA for the CDR3 is TGTGCCAGTAGTATACGGGGCAGGGGGCTGGACTATGGCTACACCTTC.

The chain joins TRBV3-1 (or the pseudogene TRBV3-2) to TRBJ2-1; 9 nucleotides match TRBD1. The germline V gene encodes CDR1 LGHDT and CDR2 YNNKEL (reference sequence). The CDR3 sequence is 13 residues long. With V trimmed by 7 bases and J by 4 bases, 2 bases remained unmatched. The CDR3 bases are TGTGCCAGCACACAGGGGGCTTACAATGAGCAGTTCTTC. Protein sequence: CASTQGAYNEQFF.